These 25 T cell receptor beta chains originate from one sample sequenced in a study of T cell repertoires in cytomegalovirus infection. Their target antigens are unknown. TCRdb analysed the reads with MiXCR anew, one entry per CDR3 protein. The sample has roughly 920,000 distinct CDR3 sequences, roughly 31% seen once. The sample was cultured CD8+ T cells from PBMCs, taken from culture after CMV antigen stimulation. The receptors were sampled from a human donor in good health (CMV status not recorded). Some clones in this sample may be carry-over from other donors' samples.

This CDR3 is CASSPLGLNYGYTF. As DNA, the CDR3 is TGTGCCAGCAGTCCCTTGGGCCTTAACTATGGCTACACCTTC. The chain carries TRBV12-3 or TRBV12-4 and TRBJ1-2; no clear D. The CDR3 contains 14 residues. The V and J ends lost 5 bases and 1 base respectively, with 11 bases between them.

This chain uses TRBV20-1 with TRBJ2-2; 7 bases map to TRBD2. CDR3 length: 16 residues. J lost 4 bases, V lost 0 bases, and 8 bases had no gene match. Germline assignment: CDR1 DFQATT and CDR2 SNEGSKA (reference sequence). CDR3 sequence reads: CSARERAAGLTGELFF. The CDR3 bases are TGCAGTGCTAGAGAGAGGGCAGCGGGGCTCACCGGGGAGCTGTTTTTT.

The sample holds many counts of this clonotype. The chain employs TRBV7-9 and TRBJ1-2; unclear D gene. CDR3 length: 14 amino acids. V was pared by 3 bases and J by 0 bases, with 8 bases between. Germline V gives CDR1 SEHNR, CDR2 FQNEAQ (reference sequence). The CDR3 here is CASSFAQTNYGYTF. In nucleotides, the CDR3 is TGTGCCAGCAGCTTTGCCCAAACTAACTATGGCTACACCTTC.

The V gene is TRBV5-5, the J gene TRBJ2-3; 10 nucleotides line up with TRBD2. The ends lost 4 bases at V and 0 bases at J; junction bases unmatched: 5. The CDR3 length is 16 residues. The germline CDR1 and CDR2 sequences are SGHKS and YYEKEE (reference sequence). In DNA, the CDR3 is TGTGCCAGCAGCAAACTAGCGGGGAGAAGCACAGATACGCAGTATTTT. It specifies CASSKLAGRSTDTQYF. Full variable domain (outside the CDR3, taken from reference TRBV5-5 and TRBJ2-3): DAGVTQSPTHLIKTRGQQVTLRCSPISGHKSVSWYQQVLGQGPQFIFQYYEKEERGRGNFPDRFSARQFPNYSSELNVNALLLGDSALYLCASSKLAGRSTDTQYFGPGTRLTVL.

This sequence joins TRBV3-1 and TRBJ1-2; D remains unclear. Germline V gene data show CDR1 as LGHDT and CDR2 as YNNKEL (reference sequence). Trimming took off 0 bases at V and 6 bases at J, with 11 bases between the two ends. This CDR3 has 14 residues. CDR3 sequence (DNA): TGTGCCAGCAGCCAAGATGAGGTGGGGAATGGCTACACCTTC. This translates into CASSQDEVGNGYTF.

The chain employs TRBV27 and TRBJ2-7; possible D gene TRBD1, 5 bases. CDR1 is MNHEY and CDR2 is SMNVEV in the germline V gene (reference sequence). The CDR3 length is 15 residues. Trimming removed 3 bases at V and 0 bases at J, with 12 bases between. The CDR3 coding sequence is TGTGCCAGCAGTTTGCGGACACTACACTCCTACGAGCAGTACTTC. Translated, it gives CASSLRTLHSYEQYF.

In its sample, this clonotype was seen a few times. This rearrangement joins TRBV6-1 to TRBJ2-1; tentative D call: TRBD1 (5 bases). Germline CDR1 is MNHNS and CDR2 is SASEGT. The germline V and J ends were trimmed by 5 bases and 3 bases, with 14 bases remaining between them. The CDR3 is 15 amino acids. CDR3 sequence: CASSPQDTYYNEQFF. CDR3 nucleotides: TGTGCCAGCAGTCCCCAGGACACATACTACAATGAGCAGTTCTTC.

This clonotype occurred a few times. This rearrangement joins TRBV6-5 to TRBJ2-7; D tentatively fits TRBD1 or TRBD2 (6 bases each). The CDR3 extends over 13 amino acids. Trimming took 6 bases from V and 5 from J, leaving 14 bases between them. The germline CDR1 and CDR2 sequences are MNHEY and SVGAGI. In nucleotides, the CDR3 is TGTGCCAGCAGCCCAAGGGGGGCGGACGAGCAGTACGTC. Protein: CASSPRGADEQYV.

This clonotype was seen only a few times. V usage is TRBV27 and J usage is TRBJ2-7; D gene ambiguous. CDR1 and CDR2 (germline): MNHEY, SMNVEV (reference sequence). The CDR3 length is 12 residues. Trimming cost V 4 bases and J 3 bases, with 7 bases left between them. Written as DNA, the CDR3 is TGTGCCAGCAGTTCCACCCACTACGAGCAGTACTTC. Its translation is CASSSTHYEQYF.

This clonotype showed up just a few times. The rearrangement joins TRBV6-5 to TRBJ1-2, with D uncertain. Looked up from germline, CDR1 is MNHEY and CDR2 is SVGAGI. V shed 6 bases and J shed 4 bases, with 21 bases lying between them. CDR3 length: 16 residues. This CDR3 reads CASRTHHEGSFYGYTF. As DNA, the CDR3 is TGTGCCAGCAGGACGCATCATGAAGGTTCCTTCTATGGCTACACCTTC.

This clonotype was counted at least ten times. The gene calls are TRBV7-6 and TRBJ1-2, with a weak D call TRBD1 (5 bases). This CDR3 has 13 residues. The germline V gene encodes CDR1 SGHVS and CDR2 FNYEAQ. With 1 base removed from V and 11 bases from J, the gap between germline ends came to 14 bases. The CDR3 DNA follows: TGTGCCAGCAGCTTAGAAGCGGGGGAGGGGTACACCTTC. Its translation: CASSLEAGEGYTF. Drawing the rest from reference TRBV7-6 and TRBJ1-2, the complete variable domain is GAGVSQSPRYKVTKRGQDVALRCDPISGHVSLYWYRQALGQGPEFLTYFNYEAQQDKSGLPNDRFSAERPEGSISTLTIQRTEQRDSAMYRCASSLEAGEGYTFGSGTRLTVV.

This clonotype was seen at least ten times. The V call is TRBV7-2, the J call TRBJ1-2, with D possibly being TRBD1 (5 bases). Looked up from germline, CDR1 is SGHTA and CDR2 is FQGNSA. The CDR3 is 15 residues long. Trimming took 4 bases from V and 0 from J, leaving 12 bases between them. CDR3 nucleotides: TGTGCCAGCAGCTCTCGGGACTCAGCTAACTATGGCTACACCTTC. This encodes CASSSRDSANYGYTF.

This clonotype has only a few counts. This chain links TRBV29-1 with TRBJ1-2; 7 bases map to TRBD1. The trim removed 3 bases at V and 6 bases at J, leaving 7 bases unmatched. Looked up from germline, CDR1 is SQVTM and CDR2 is ANQGSEA. The CDR3 loop spans 13 amino acids. The CDR3: CSVESTGFDGYTF. The CDR3 nucleotides are TGCAGCGTTGAGTCGACAGGGTTCGATGGCTACACCTTC.

This CDR3 reads CASSPDSLSGNTIYF. In DNA, the CDR3 is TGTGCCAGCAGTCCGGACAGTCTCTCTGGAAACACCATATATTTT. The chain employs TRBV12-3 or TRBV12-4 and TRBJ1-3; tentative D call: TRBD1 (6 bases). The CDR3 spans 15 residues. V gave up 5 bases and J gave up 0 bases, with 11 bases separating them.

The chain uses TRBV7-4 and TRBJ1-5, with a possible D match to TRBD1 (6 bases). The length of the CDR3 is 14 residues. CDR1 is SGHVT, CDR2 SQSDAQ, per germline. V gave up 8 bases and J gave up 5 bases, with 16 bases separating them. The CDR3 region is CASGPTGGHQPQHF. The CDR3 DNA reads TGTGCCAGCGGCCCCACGGGGGGCCATCAGCCCCAGCATTTT.

This clonotype turned up a few times. The CDR3 nucleotides read TGTGCCAGCAGCTTACTTAGGGGCCCCTACAATGAGCAGTTCTTC. It codes for CASSLLRGPYNEQFF. The chain has TRBV7-9 and TRBJ2-1; D might be TRBD1 (5 bases). Trimming left V 2 bases short and J 2 bases short, with 10 bases between. Germline V CDR1 and CDR2: SEHNR, FQNEAQ (reference sequence). This CDR3 contains 15 residues.

This chain uses TRBV5-1 with TRBJ2-5, with TRBD2 matching over 9 bases. Germline assignment: CDR1 SGHRS and CDR2 YFSETQ. V shed 4 bases, J shed 5 bases, and the junction held 6 bases outside the gene matches. CDR3 length: 14 residues. CDR3 in DNA: TGCGCCAGCAGCCCCTCTAGCGGGAAGGAGACCCAGTACTTC. It encodes CASSPSSGKETQYF.

This clonotype was picked up many times. CDR3 residues: CASSSLGPRGGRETQYF. In DNA, the CDR3 is TGTGCCAGCAGCTCCCTAGGGCCGCGGGGGGGCCGAGAGACCCAGTACTTC. The chain combines TRBV7-2 with TRBJ2-5, with 9 bases identical to TRBD2. J lost 4 bases, V lost 4 bases, and 13 bases had no gene match. The germline V gene has CDR1 SGHTA and CDR2 FQGNSA. CDR3 length equals 17 residues. Complete variable domain (other parts from reference TRBV7-2 and TRBJ2-5): GAGVSQSPSNKVTEKGKDVELRCDPISGHTALYWYRQSLGQGLEFLIYFQGNSAPDKSGLPSDRFSAERTGGSVSTLTIQRTQQEDSAVYLCASSSLGPRGGRETQYFGPGTRLLVL.

This clonotype was counted ten times or more. The chain's CDR3 is CASSSGRGYEQYF. CDR3 DNA sequence: TGTGCCAGCAGTTCGGGCAGAGGCTACGAGCAGTACTTC. The chain recombines TRBV6-1 with TRBJ2-7; D is ambiguous. This CDR3 comprises 13 residues. Germline CDR1 and CDR2: MNHNS and SASEGT. V was trimmed by 5 bases and J by 3 bases, leaving 11 bases between them.

The genes are TRBV4-2 and TRBJ2-1; perhaps TRBD2 as D (7 bases). V was pared by 1 base and J by 4 bases, with 11 bases between. In germline, CDR1 is LGHNA, CDR2 YNFKEQ. The length of the CDR3 is 15 residues. CDR3 nucleotide sequence: TGTGCCAGCAGCCAAGTAGGGGGGGGGTACAATGAGCAGTTCTTC. Protein sequence: CASSQVGGGYNEQFF.

The gene calls are TRBV6-2 or TRBV6-3 and TRBJ2-7, with a possible D match to TRBD2 (5 bases). The germline V and J ends were trimmed by 2 bases and 3 bases, with 11 bases remaining between them. The germline CDR1 and CDR2 sequences are MNHEY and SVGEGT. The CDR3 covers 14 residues. The CDR3 loop reads CASSYGLELYEQYV. In DNA, the CDR3 is TGTGCCAGCAGTTACGGACTTGAACTCTACGAGCAGTACGTC.

About this clonotype: Since a much larger clone is just one base distant, this may be a read error. This rearrangement joins TRBV12-3 or TRBV12-4 to TRBJ1-5; perhaps TRBD1 as D (6 bases). CDR3 length: 13 amino acids. The CDR3 nucleotides are TGTGTCAGCAGTTGGGGGGCTCATCAGCCCCAGCATTTT. Translating it yields CVSSWGAHQPQHF.

The J gene is TRBJ1-2, the V gene TRBV25-1; 10 bases are a match to TRBD1. Trimming took 10 bases from V and 4 from J; bases not matched to a gene: 6. Germline loops: CDR1 MGHDK, CDR2 SYGVNS. The CDR3 consists of 13 residues. The CDR3 coding sequence is TGTGCCATCTGGACAGGGGGTATCTATGGCTACACCTTC. This sequence encodes CAIWTGGIYGYTF.

This chain connects TRBV19 to TRBJ2-3, with 7 bases aligning to TRBD1. The CDR3 loop spans 13 amino acids. Trimming took 10 bases from V and 2 from J; bases not matched to a gene: 6. Germline values: CDR1 LNHDA, CDR2 SQIVND (reference sequence). This chain's CDR3 is CATTGQSTDTQYF. DNA of the CDR3: TGTGCCACTACGGGACAGTCCACAGATACGCAGTATTTT. Full variable domain (outside the CDR3, taken from reference TRBV19 and TRBJ2-3): DGGITQSPKYLFRKEGQNVTLSCEQNLNHDAMYWYRQDPGQGLRLIYYSQIVNDFQKGDIAEGYSVSREKKESFPLTVTSAQKNPTAFYLCATTGQSTDTQYFGPGTRLTVL.

This clonotype was found a few times. This chain joins TRBV12-3 or TRBV12-4 and TRBJ2-5; TRBD2 matches 7 bases. There are 15 residues in the CDR3. V was clipped by 2 bases and J by 7 bases; unmatched bases: 10. In DNA form, the CDR3 reads TGTGCCAGCAGTTTAAGTTCGACTAGCTACGGGACCCAGTACTTC. It specifies CASSLSSTSYGTQYF.